This T cell receptor (beta chain) was observed in a study of cytomegalovirus exposure and HLA in healthy donors. Study-level results: A link between a missense DCLRE1C variant and TCR beta V- and J-gene trimming emerged from a later analysis.

Remarks on this clone: The antigen is unknown.

The PCR had 60 Vbeta and 13 Jbeta primers. Only in-frame clones appear in the TCRdb table, and some are missing; sequencing was by immunoSEQ multiplex PCR. The sample lists approximately 150,000 clones, around 65% occurring once. The specimen was PBMCs. The sequence derives from a woman aged 25 to 39 in good health and CMV-seropositive.

Written as DNA, the CDR3 is TGTGCCAGCAGTGAAACGCCAGACTCCTACAATGAGCAGTTCTTC. Translation: CASSETPDSYNEQFF. The genes are TRBV6-1 and TRBJ2-1; D gene uncertain. The CDR3 covers 15 residues. Deletions cut 2 bases from V and 0 bases from J, with 8 bases between. CDR1 MNHNS and CDR2 SASEGT come from the germline V gene.